This entry describes one T cell receptor beta chain. This CDR3 comprises 14 residues. Trimming stripped 1 base from V and 0 bases from J, with 6 bases between. Germline CDR1 reads SEHNR; CDR2 reads FQNEAQ (reference sequence). This sample stems from a study of blood T cell repertoires in COVID-19. Overall study context: Samples came from the United States, Italy and Spain, spanning acute and convalescent COVID-19.

Original handling: From reference gene primer amplification, estimates of nucleated cell counts were derived. TCRdb's copy holds only in-frame clones and misses some; the assay was immunoSEQ multiplex PCR. V, J and clone size derive from that table, while D and trimming were established from the DNA sequence. The sample lists around 88,000 clones; over 70% were seen once. V is TRBV7-9 and J is TRBJ1-2, with D unclear. This clonotype was obtained from a man aged 45-65 years who had recovered from COVID-19. Source material: peripheral blood. CDR3 sequence: CASSLDETNYGYTF. The CDR3 DNA reads as TGTGCCAGCAGCTTAGACGAGACTAACTATGGCTACACCTTC. Looking up the rest from reference TRBV7-9 and TRBJ1-2 gives the full variable domain: DTGVSQNPRHKITKRGQNVTFRCDPISEHNRLYWYRQTLGQGPEFLTYFQNEAQLEKSRLLSDRFSAERPKGSFSTLEIQRTEQGDSAMYLCASSLDETNYGYTFGSGTRLTVV.